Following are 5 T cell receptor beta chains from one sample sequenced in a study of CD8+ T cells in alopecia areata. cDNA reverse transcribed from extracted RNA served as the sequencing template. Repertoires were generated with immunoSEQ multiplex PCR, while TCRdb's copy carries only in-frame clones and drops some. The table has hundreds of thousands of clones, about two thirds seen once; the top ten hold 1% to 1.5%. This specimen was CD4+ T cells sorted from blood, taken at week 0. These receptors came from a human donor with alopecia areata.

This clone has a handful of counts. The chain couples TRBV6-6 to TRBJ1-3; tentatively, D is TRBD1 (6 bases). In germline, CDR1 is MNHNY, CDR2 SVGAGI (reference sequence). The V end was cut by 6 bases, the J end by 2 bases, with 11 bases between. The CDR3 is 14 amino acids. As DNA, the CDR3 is TGTGCCAGCAGACATACAGGGACTGGAAACACCATATATTTT. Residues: CASRHTGTGNTIYF.

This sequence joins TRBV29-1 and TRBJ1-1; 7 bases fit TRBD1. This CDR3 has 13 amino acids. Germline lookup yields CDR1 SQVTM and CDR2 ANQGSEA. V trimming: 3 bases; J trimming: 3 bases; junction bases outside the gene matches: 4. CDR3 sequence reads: CSVERDSYTEAFF. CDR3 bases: TGCAGCGTTGAGAGGGACAGTTACACTGAAGCTTTCTTT.

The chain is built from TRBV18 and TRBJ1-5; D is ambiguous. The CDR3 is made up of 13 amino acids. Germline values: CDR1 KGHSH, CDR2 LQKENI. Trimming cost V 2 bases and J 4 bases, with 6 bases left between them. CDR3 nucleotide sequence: TGTGCCAGCTCACCATACCTTAATCAGCCCCAGCATTTT. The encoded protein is CASSPYLNQPQHF. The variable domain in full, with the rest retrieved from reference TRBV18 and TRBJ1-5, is NAGVMQNPRHLVRRRGQEARLRCSPMKGHSHVYWYRQLPEEGLKFMVYLQKENIIDESGMPKERFSAEFPKEGPSILRIQQVVRGDSAAYFCASSPYLNQPQHFGDGTRLSIL.

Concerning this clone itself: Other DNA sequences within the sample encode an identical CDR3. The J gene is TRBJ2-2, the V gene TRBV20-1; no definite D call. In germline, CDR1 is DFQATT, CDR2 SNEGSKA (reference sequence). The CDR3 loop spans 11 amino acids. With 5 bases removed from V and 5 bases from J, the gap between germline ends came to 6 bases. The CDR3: CSAGPTGELFF. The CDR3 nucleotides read TGCAGTGCTGGACCTACCGGGGAGCTGTTTTTT.

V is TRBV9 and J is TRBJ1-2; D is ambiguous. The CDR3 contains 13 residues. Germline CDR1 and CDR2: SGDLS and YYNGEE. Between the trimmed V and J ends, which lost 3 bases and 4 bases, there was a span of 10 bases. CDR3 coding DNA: TGTGCCAGCAGCGGGAAGGTGACCTATGGCTACACCTTC. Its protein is CASSGKVTYGYTF. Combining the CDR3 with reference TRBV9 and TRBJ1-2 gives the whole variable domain DSGVTQTPKHLITATGQRVTLRCSPRSGDLSVYWYQQSLDQGLQFLIQYYNGEERAKGNILERFSAQQFPDLHSELNLSSLELGDSALYFCASSGKVTYGYTFGSGTRLTVV.